This T cell receptor beta chain was recorded in a study of blood T cell repertoires in COVID-19. As for the study in general: The United States, Italy and Spain were the sources of the acute and convalescent COVID-19 samples. Sample material is recorded as cDNA or gDNA derived from T cells, B-cell-depleted T cells, or PBMCs.

Original handling: From reference gene primer amplification, estimates of nucleated cell counts were derived. Only in-frame clones appear in the TCRdb table, and some are missing; sequencing was by immunoSEQ multiplex PCR. The V and J calls and clone size come from that table; D and trimming were worked out from the DNA. The sample lists fewer than 50,000 clones; approximately 70% were seen once. There are 14 residues in the CDR3. Germline values: CDR1 MNHNY, CDR2 SVGAGI (reference sequence). The V segment lost 5 bases and the J segment 5 bases; nucleotides outside the gene matches: 5. The chain has TRBV6-6 and TRBJ1-5; 8 nucleotides line up with TRBD1. Sample: peripheral blood. This TCR came from a man of 80 years or more with acute or convalescent COVID-19. CDR3 bases: TGTGCCAGCAGTCGAACAGGGGGAGATCAGCCCCAGCATTTT. Translated: CASSRTGGDQPQHF.